The rows below give T cell receptor beta chains drawn from one sample of a study of blood T cell repertoires in COVID-19. Some clones are missing from TCRdb's copy, which holds only in-frame ones; the method was immunoSEQ multiplex PCR. The sample contains fewer than 300,000 clones, roughly nine tenths of which appear only once. The sequencing input was peripheral blood. These receptors were obtained from a man in his forties who had recovered from COVID-19. Each CDR3 is given with its conserved first and last residue. A D gene is named only where the DNA matches it firmly. Part of the rows lack a size; the others show once, few, many or a class for expanded clones.

clone_size	d_call	v_call	j_call	cdr3_length	cdr3_nt	cdr3_aa
few	-	TRBV10-3	TRBJ1-1	11	TGTGCCATTTCGGGGAACACTGAAGCTTTCTTT	CAISGNTEAFF
-	-	TRBV6-2/TRBV6-3	TRBJ1-4	13	TGTGCCAGCACCCCATCGGGAAATGAAAAACTGTTTTTT	CASTPSGNEKLFF
-	TRBD1	TRBV15	TRBJ1-4	17	TGTGCCACCAGCAGAGATGGTGAGACAGGGCGAGGTGAAAAACTGTTTTTT	CATSRDGETGRGEKLFF
-	-	TRBV5-1	TRBJ1-2	13	TGCGCCAGCAGCCCGGACGGGAGGAGCGGCTACACCTTC	CASSPDGRSGYTF
-	TRBD2	TRBV9	TRBJ2-3	16	TGTGCCAGCAGCGCGTTTATAGCGGGGGGCACAGATACGCAGTATTTT	CASSAFIAGGTDTQYF
few	TRBD2	TRBV4-2	TRBJ2-1	16	TGTGCCAGCAGCTTACGGACTAGCGGGAAACACAATGAGCAGTTCTTC	CASSLRTSGKHNEQFF
-	-	TRBV11-2	TRBJ2-7	15	TGTGCCAGCAGCCCCCGGGTCCGAACCTCCTACGAGCAGTACTTC	CASSPRVRTSYEQYF
-	-	TRBV6-6	TRBJ1-4	14	TGTGCCAGCAGCCGAGGGGGGACTAATGAAAAACTGTTTTTT	CASSRGGTNEKLFF
-	-	TRBV9	TRBJ1-5	14	TGTGCCAGCAGCGTAGGCAGTAGCAATCAGCCCCAGCATTTT	CASSVGSSNQPQHF
-	-	TRBV7-6	TRBJ1-5	14	TGTGCCAGCAGCTACGGGGGAAACAATCAGCCCCAGCATTTT	CASSYGGNNQPQHF
-	TRBD1	TRBV5-6	TRBJ1-2	14	TGTGCCAGCAGCTTGGGAGGGACAGACCATGACTACACCTTC	CASSLGGTDHDYTF
many	-	TRBV12-3/TRBV12-4	TRBJ2-5	13	TGTGCCAGCAGTTTGTCGGGGATTGAGACCCAGTACTTC	CASSLSGIETQYF
-	TRBD1	TRBV5-4	TRBJ1-2	13	TGTGCCAGCAGCGAGGACAGGGAGGATGGCTACACCTTC	CASSEDREDGYTF
-	TRBD2	TRBV19	TRBJ2-4	18	TGTGCCAGTAGTACCGGGACTAGCGGGCCCATAGCCAAAAACATTCAGTACTTC	CASSTGTSGPIAKNIQYF
-	TRBD1	TRBV29-1	TRBJ1-2	13	TGCAGCGCCGACCGACAGGGGGCCCATGGCTACACCTTC	CSADRQGAHGYTF
-	TRBD2	TRBV10-3	TRBJ2-1	18	TGTGCCATCAGTTTCCCCCAAAGGAGCGGGGGGGCCTACAATGAGCAGTTCTTC	CAISFPQRSGGAYNEQFF
-	TRBD2	TRBV5-1	TRBJ2-5	15	TGCGCCAGCTCAATGGGGCGGGGGGGCCTGGAGACCCAGTACTTC	CASSMGRGGLETQYF
-	-	TRBV18	TRBJ2-7	15	TGTGCCAGCTCACCCCAGGGGGGCGGGTCGGGCGAGCAGTACTTC	CASSPQGGGSGEQYF
few	TRBD2	TRBV2	TRBJ2-1	12	TGTGCCAGCAGAGGGACTAGGAATGAGCAGTTCTTC	CASRGTRNEQFF
-	-	TRBV4-3	TRBJ2-2	14	TGCGCCAGCTCTACAGGGGGGGGCACCGGGGAGCTGTTTTTT	CASSTGGGTGELFF
once	-	TRBV4-1	TRBJ2-1	15	TGCGCCAGCAGCCAGGAAGGGACAAGTTACAATGAGCAGTTCTTC	CASSQEGTSYNEQFF